One T cell receptor (beta chain) is described in this entry. This clonotype was detected ten times or more. Its antigen target is currently unknown. Base quality data are lacking; no much larger clone is found one base away. This sample was taken from a study of human T cells and chemical hapten exposure (dated by TCRdb to the early 2020s). With respect to the entire study: For sensitization, 2% DPC in acetone was applied to a roughly 2 cm by roughly 2 cm area of upper inner arm skin. Peripheral blood TCR repertoire changes were tracked in vivo in alopecia patients during primary and secondary sensitization to the hapten diphenylcyclopropenone (DPC). Patients additionally received weekly therapeutic DPC doses to the scalp throughout the roughly 24-week study period. Patch testing was done on the upper back using Finn chambers containing 0.01% DPC, and results were scored after 6 days according to International Contact Dermatitis Research Group standards. Blood samples were taken from patients before sensitization (week 0) and at 2, 6 and about 24 weeks after DPC sensitization. Roughly 30 alopecia patients provided blood for TCR sequencing at one to four time points (pre-sensitization, 2, 6 and 24 weeks). Libraries were pooled for sequencing, and variation in per-sample TCR yields was attributed mainly to small differences in library volumes within the pool. The mostly female patient cohort included alopecia areata with under or over 50% scalp involvement, alopecia totalis and alopecia universalis. Overall study outcomes, separate from this receptor: Patch test score correlated positively with the number of PT1 expanded TCRs, reaching significance at thresholds 8, 16 and 32 but not at 4. Because every patient had alopecia, a presumed autoimmune disease, the patients' immune response might differ from that of healthy individuals. Expanded TCRs formed significantly more large CDR3 similarity clusters than pre-sensitization or healthy control sets, consistent with antigen-driven responses. DPC sensitization did not change the number of TCRs with a frequency above 1 in 1000, and there was no evidence of changes in global repertoire structure. Repeated subsampling changed both the strength of the expansion versus patch-test correlation and the threshold at which the correlation became significant.

Germline trimming amounts to 5 bases on V and 1 base on J, with 14 as the count of junction bases outside the gene matches. The CDR3 numbers 18 residues from cysteine through phenylalanine. Of all the DNA, just the CDR3 is kept, 54 bases in frame from base 1. CDR1 LGHNT and CDR2 FRNRAP are derived from the germline V gene. Explained via the paper, the time point label denotes: patch test 2, 6 weeks after DPC sensitization. Read against the paper, the sample's treatment or condition label means: therapeutic diphenylcyclopropenone sensitization with weekly scalp DPC. At every patch-test visit, the blood draw took place before the patch test was put on. Patients were eligible if aged 18 to 70, diagnosed with alopecia and judged suitable for DPC therapy, and pregnant patients were excluded. Total RNA was extracted from unfractionated whole blood collected in Tempus Blood RNA tubes. Library creation used RACE. Sequencing was performed on a NextSeq 500. During library preparation, unique molecular identifiers were attached to individual cDNA molecules so that TCRs could be counted quantitatively and reproducibly. Both TCR alpha and TCR beta chains were sequenced from each blood RNA sample. The study's own analysis went as follows. Samples had a median of about 96,000 TCRs, with a range from roughly 20,000 to 690,600. V, J and CDR3 annotation of the TCR reads was carried out using the Decombinator software suite. To make PS versus PT1 abundance plots, every sample was subsampled to the same number of TCRs (28,000). TCRs were defined as expanded if absent before sensitization and observed at least eight times at the 2-week time point. In TCRdb, the public reads were trimmed at Q25 with fastp and aligned with MiXCR, with productive beta chains retained. Records with the same CDR3 protein are collapsed into one entry carrying the most frequent genes and DNA. The V and J calls and clone size are TCRdb's, not the authors'. This sample gives 140,000 or so distinct CDR3 sequences in total; approximately 10% of them show up just once. Around 1.4% of the sample is in the top ten clones.

Recombination linked TRBV12-5 to TRBJ2-1; TRBD2 matches 7 bases in the middle. Sequences were derived from whole blood, sampled in connection with sensitization to the hapten diphenylcyclopropenone (DPC). The source of this sequence is a woman between 45 and 65 years old with alopecia areata. Some clones in this sample may be carry-over from other donors' samples. Here the CDR3 is given as CASGLDRLAEISYNEQFF. The DNA sequence is as follows: TGTGCTAGTGGTCTAGACCGGCTAGCGGAAATTTCCTACAATGAGCAGTTCTTC.